This passage covers 3 T cell receptor beta chains from one sample sequenced in a study of blood T cell repertoires in COVID-19. Only in-frame clones appear in the TCRdb table, and some are missing; sequencing was by immunoSEQ multiplex PCR. In the table there are 300,000 to 350,000 clones, around 89% of which are singletons. Material for sequencing was PBMCs or T cells enriched from blood (not recorded which). The receptors were gathered from a young woman with acute COVID-19.

The chain joins TRBV6-5 to TRBJ2-3, with D possibly TRBD2 on 5 matching bases. The V end lost 8 bases, the J end lost 11 bases, and 17 bases lay between the germline ends. Germline-derived CDR1 and CDR2 are MNHEY and SVGAGI. The CDR3 sequence is 12 residues long. The CDR3 loop reads CASANPGWGQYF. CDR3 nucleotide sequence: TGTGCCAGCGCAAACCCGGGGTGGGGGCAGTATTTT.

The rearrangement links TRBV19 to TRBJ1-1, with TRBD1 identical over 8 bases. After removal of 4 bases from V and 0 bases from J, the junction contained 7 bases not matched to a gene. This CDR3 is 16 amino acids long. Germline assignment: CDR1 LNHDA and CDR2 SQIVND (reference sequence). The CDR3 protein is CASSKRTGTMNTEAFF. The CDR3 coding sequence is TGTGCCAGTAGTAAACGGACAGGGACTATGAACACTGAAGCTTTCTTT.

The chain joins TRBV14 to TRBJ2-2, with D perhaps matching TRBD2 (5 bases). Germline V gene sequence: CDR1 SGHDN, CDR2 FVKESK. The CDR3 runs 13 residues. Trimming cost V 8 bases and J 7 bases, with 14 bases left between them. CDR3 sequence: CASAPGRGGELFF. In DNA form, the CDR3 reads TGTGCCAGCGCCCCTGGACGGGGCGGGGAGCTGTTTTTT.